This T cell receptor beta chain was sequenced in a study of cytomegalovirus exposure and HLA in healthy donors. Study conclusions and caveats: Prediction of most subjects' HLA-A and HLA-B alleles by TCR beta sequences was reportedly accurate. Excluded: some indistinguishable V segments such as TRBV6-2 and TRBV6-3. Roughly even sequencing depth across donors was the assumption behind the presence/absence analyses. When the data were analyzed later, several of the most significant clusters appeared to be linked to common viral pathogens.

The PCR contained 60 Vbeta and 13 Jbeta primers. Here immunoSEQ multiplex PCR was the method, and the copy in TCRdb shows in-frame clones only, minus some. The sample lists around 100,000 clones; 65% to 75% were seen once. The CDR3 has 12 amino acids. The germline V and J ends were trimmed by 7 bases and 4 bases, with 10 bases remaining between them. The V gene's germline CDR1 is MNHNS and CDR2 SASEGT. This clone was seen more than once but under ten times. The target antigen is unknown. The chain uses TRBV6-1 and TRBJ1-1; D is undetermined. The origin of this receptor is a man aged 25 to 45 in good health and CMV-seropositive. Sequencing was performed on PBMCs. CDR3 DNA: TGTGCCAGCAACCACCACGGCACTGAAGCTTTCTTT. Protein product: CASNHHGTEAFF.